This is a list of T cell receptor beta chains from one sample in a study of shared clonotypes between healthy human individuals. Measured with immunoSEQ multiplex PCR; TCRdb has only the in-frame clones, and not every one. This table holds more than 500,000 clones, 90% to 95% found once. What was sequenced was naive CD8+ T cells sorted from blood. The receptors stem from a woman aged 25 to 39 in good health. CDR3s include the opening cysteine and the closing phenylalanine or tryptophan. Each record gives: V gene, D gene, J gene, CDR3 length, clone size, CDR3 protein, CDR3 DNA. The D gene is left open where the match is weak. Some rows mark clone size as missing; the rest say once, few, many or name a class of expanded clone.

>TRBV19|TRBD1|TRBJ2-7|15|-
CATTPGQGSTYEQYF
TGTGCCACCACCCCGGGACAGGGGTCCACCTACGAGCAGTACTTC
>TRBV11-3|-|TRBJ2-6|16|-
CASSPRSGLEGDVLTF
TGTGCCAGCAGCCCCCGATCAGGTCTCGAGGGGGATGTCCTGACTTTC
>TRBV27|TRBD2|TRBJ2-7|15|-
CASSYSGRTHYEQYF
TGTGCCAGCAGTTATAGCGGGAGAACCCACTACGAGCAGTACTTC
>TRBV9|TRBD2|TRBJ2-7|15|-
CASSVAAGVIYEQYF
TGTGCCAGCAGCGTAGCAGCGGGAGTTATCTACGAGCAGTACTTC
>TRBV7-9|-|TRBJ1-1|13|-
CASSLDVPGEAFF
TGTGCCAGCAGCTTAGACGTCCCAGGAGAAGCTTTCTTT
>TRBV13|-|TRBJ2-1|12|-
CASSLSPLEQFF
TGTGCCAGCAGCTTATCCCCGTTGGAGCAGTTCTTC
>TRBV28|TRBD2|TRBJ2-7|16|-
CASSLRGLAGAGEQYF
TGTGCCAGCAGTTTACGGGGACTAGCGGGAGCGGGTGAGCAGTACTTC
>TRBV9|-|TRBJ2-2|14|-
CASSVPSSTGELFF
TGTGCCAGCAGCGTGCCCTCCTCAACCGGGGAGCTGTTTTTT
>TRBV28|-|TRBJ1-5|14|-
CASSLRKRKQPQHF
TGTGCCAGCAGTTTACGTAAAAGGAAACAGCCCCAGCATTTT
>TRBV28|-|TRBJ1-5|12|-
CASRGLNQPQHF
TGTGCCAGCAGGGGGCTCAATCAGCCCCAGCATTTT
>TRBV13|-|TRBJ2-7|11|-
CASSSSYEQYF
TGTGCCAGCAGCTCTAGTTACGAGCAGTACTTC
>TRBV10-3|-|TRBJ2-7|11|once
CAISVGEEQYF
TGTGCCATCAGTGTTGGAGAAGAGCAGTACTTC
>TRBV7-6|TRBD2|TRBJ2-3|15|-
CASSHTSGSADTQYF
TGTGCCAGCAGCCACACTAGCGGGAGCGCAGATACGCAGTATTTT
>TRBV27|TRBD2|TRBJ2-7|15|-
CASSLSAGVWYEQYF
TGTGCCAGCAGTTTATCGGCGGGAGTGTGGTACGAGCAGTACTTC
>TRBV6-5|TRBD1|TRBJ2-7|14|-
CASSHRDRGYEQYF
TGTGCCAGCAGTCACCGGGACAGGGGCTACGAGCAGTACTTC
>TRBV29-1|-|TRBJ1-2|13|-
CSTDGGENYGYTF
TGCAGCACTGACGGGGGGGAGAACTATGGCTACACCTTC
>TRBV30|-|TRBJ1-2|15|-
CAWSEAGLGLYGYTF
TGTGCCTGGAGTGAGGCTGGACTGGGACTCTATGGCTACACCTTC
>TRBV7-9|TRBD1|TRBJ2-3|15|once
CASSPDRGFSDTQYF
TGTGCCAGCAGCCCAGACAGGGGGTTCTCAGATACGCAGTATTTT
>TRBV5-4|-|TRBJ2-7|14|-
CASSLWGGGDEQYF
TGTGCCAGCAGCTTGTGGGGTGGGGGCGACGAGCAGTACTTC
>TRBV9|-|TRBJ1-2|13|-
CASSETGSYGYTF
TGTGCCAGCAGCGAGACAGGCTCCTATGGCTACACCTTC
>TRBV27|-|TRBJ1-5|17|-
CASSLNPRGMRNQPQHF
TGTGCCAGCAGTTTAAATCCGAGGGGCATGCGGAATCAGCCCCAGCATTTT
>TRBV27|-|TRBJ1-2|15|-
CASSLSRDRMRGYTF
TGTGCCAGCAGTTTATCGCGGGACCGCATGCGGGGCTACACCTTC
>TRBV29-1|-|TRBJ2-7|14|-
CSVRRVLLGYEQYF
TGCAGCGTTCGGAGGGTACTCTTGGGGTACGAGCAGTACTTC
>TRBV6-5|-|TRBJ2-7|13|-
CASSYTGSYEQYF
TGTGCCAGCAGTTACACTGGATCCTACGAGCAGTACTTC
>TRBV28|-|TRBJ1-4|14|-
CASSTAGFNEKLFF
TGTGCCAGCAGCACTGCAGGGTTTAATGAAAAACTGTTTTTT
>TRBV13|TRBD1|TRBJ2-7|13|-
CASSPGTVGEQYF
TGTGCCAGCAGCCCCGGGACAGTTGGCGAGCAGTACTTC
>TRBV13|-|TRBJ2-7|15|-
CASSLGAGSSYEQYF
TGTGCCAGCAGCTTAGGGGCAGGGAGCTCCTACGAGCAGTACTTC
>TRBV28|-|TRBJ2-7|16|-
CASSGTTQYPSYEQYF
TGTGCCAGCTCAGGGACCACTCAGTATCCCTCCTACGAGCAGTACTTC
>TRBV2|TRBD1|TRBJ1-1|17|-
CASSEPTTGVWNTEAFF
TGTGCCAGCAGTGAGCCCACGACAGGGGTGTGGAACACTGAAGCTTTCTTT
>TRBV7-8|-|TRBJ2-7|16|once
CASSPSPGTAFYEQYF
TGTGCCAGCAGCCCATCCCCCGGGACCGCATTCTACGAGCAGTACTTC
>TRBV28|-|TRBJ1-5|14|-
CASSLDRSNQPQHF
TGTGCCAGCAGCTTGGACCGTAGCAATCAGCCCCAGCATTTT
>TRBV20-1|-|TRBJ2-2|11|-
CSARGSGELFF
TGCAGTGCTAGAGGGAGTGGGGAGCTGTTTTTT
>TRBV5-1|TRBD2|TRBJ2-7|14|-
CASSLSGTSYEQYF
TGCGCCAGCAGCTTGTCCGGGACTAGCTACGAGCAGTACTTC
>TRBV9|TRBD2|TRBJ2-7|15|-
CASSLDSGRAYEQYF
TGTGCCAGCAGCCTAGATAGCGGGAGGGCCTACGAGCAGTACTTC
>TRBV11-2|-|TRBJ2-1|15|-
CASSLDVLLANEQFF
TGTGCCAGCAGCTTAGATGTACTACTAGCCAATGAGCAGTTCTTC
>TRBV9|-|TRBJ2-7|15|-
CASSGQAGDSYEQYF
TGTGCCAGCAGTGGACAGGCGGGGGACTCCTACGAGCAGTACTTC
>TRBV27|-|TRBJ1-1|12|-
CASSLRAGQAFF
TGTGCCAGCAGTTTAAGGGCAGGCCAAGCTTTCTTT
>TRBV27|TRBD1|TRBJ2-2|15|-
CASSYRDRGTGELFF
TGTGCCAGCAGTTACCGGGACAGGGGAACCGGGGAGCTGTTTTTT
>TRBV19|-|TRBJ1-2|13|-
CASSMRAQDGYTF
TGTGCCAGTAGTATGAGGGCTCAGGATGGCTACACCTTC
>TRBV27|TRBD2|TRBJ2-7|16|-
CASSSVGAGVTYEQYF
TGTGCCAGCAGTTCCGTTGGGGCGGGAGTCACCTACGAGCAGTACTTC
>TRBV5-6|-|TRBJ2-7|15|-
CASTLGGRSSYEQYF
TGTGCCAGCACCCTGGGTGGCCGTAGCTCCTACGAGCAGTACTTC
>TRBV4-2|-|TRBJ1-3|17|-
CASSHQNTASSGNTIYF
TGTGCCAGCAGCCACCAAAACACCGCGAGCTCTGGAAACACCATATATTTT
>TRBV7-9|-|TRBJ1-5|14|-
CASSLGGNNQPQHF
TGTGCCAGCAGCTTGGGCGGGAATAATCAGCCCCAGCATTTT
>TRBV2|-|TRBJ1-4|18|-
CASSEVGGVSTMEEKLFF
TGTGCCAGCAGTGAGGTCGGGGGCGTTAGCACCATGGAAGAAAAACTGTTTTTT
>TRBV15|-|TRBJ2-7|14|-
CATSRPDDSYEQYF
TGTGCCACCAGCAGACCCGACGACTCCTACGAGCAGTACTTC
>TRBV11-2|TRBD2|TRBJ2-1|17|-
CASSSELLAGGRNEQFF
TGTGCCAGCAGCTCCGAACTTTTAGCGGGAGGGAGGAATGAGCAGTTCTTC
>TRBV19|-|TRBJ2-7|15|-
CASSAALGHSYEQYF
TGTGCCAGTAGTGCCGCTTTGGGCCACTCCTACGAGCAGTACTTC
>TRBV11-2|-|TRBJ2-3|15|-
CASSLTPTSTDTQYF
TGTGCCAGCAGCTTGACACCCACTAGCACAGATACGCAGTATTTT
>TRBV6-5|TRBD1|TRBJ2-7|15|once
CASSYSGTAAYEQYF
TGTGCCAGCAGTTACTCGGGGACAGCCGCCTACGAGCAGTACTTC
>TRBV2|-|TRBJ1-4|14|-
CASSDRRGGEKLFF
TGTGCCAGCAGTGATAGAAGGGGTGGGGAAAAACTGTTTTTT
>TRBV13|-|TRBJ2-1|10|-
CASSFNEQFF
TGTGCCAGCAGCTTCAATGAGCAGTTCTTC
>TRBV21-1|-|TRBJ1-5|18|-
CASGANPWRDRVCQPQHF
TGTGCCAGCGGAGCAAATCCATGGAGGGACAGGGTCTGCCAGCCCCAGCATTTT
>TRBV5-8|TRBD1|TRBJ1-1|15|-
CASSDPGQGVTEAFF
TGTGCCAGCAGTGACCCGGGACAGGGAGTTACTGAAGCTTTCTTT
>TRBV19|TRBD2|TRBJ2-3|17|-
CASSSPGLAGEGNTQYF
TGTGCCAGTAGTTCGCCGGGACTAGCGGGGGAGGGGAATACGCAGTATTTT
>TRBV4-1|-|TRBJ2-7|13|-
CASSQVRDYEQYF
TGCGCCAGCAGCCAAGTGCGGGACTACGAGCAGTACTTC
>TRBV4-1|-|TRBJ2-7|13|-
CASSQVGSYEQYF
TGCGCCAGCAGCCAAGTGGGGTCCTACGAGCAGTACTTC
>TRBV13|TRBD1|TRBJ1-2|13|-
CASSSQGAGGYTF
TGTGCCAGCAGCTCGCAGGGGGCGGGCGGCTACACCTTC
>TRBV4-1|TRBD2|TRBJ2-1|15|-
CASSQRAGPYNEQFF
TGCGCCAGCAGCCAACGAGCGGGGCCCTACAATGAGCAGTTCTTC
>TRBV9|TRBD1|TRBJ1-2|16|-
CASSGWTGEPYYGYTF
TGTGCCAGCAGCGGATGGACAGGGGAGCCCTACTATGGCTACACCTTC
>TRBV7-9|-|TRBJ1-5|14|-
CASSFGASNQPQHF
TGTGCCAGCAGCTTCGGTGCGAGCAATCAGCCCCAGCATTTT